The clone carrying this TCR beta chain appeared a single time. The CDR3 contains 16 residues. Germline assignment: CDR1 SNHLY and CDR2 FYNNEI. Trimming removed 0 bases from V and 0 bases from J, with 11 bases in between. Methods used by the authors: Cell counts per sample came from amplifying reference gene primers. This table comes from immunoSEQ multiplex PCR, and its TCRdb copy is limited to in-frame clones, with some not included. The DNA was the basis for D and trimming; V, J and clone size are from that table. This sample yields about 200,000 clones, of which around 90% are seen a single time; more than 2% belongs to the top ten. The source of the sample is a study of blood T cell repertoires in COVID-19. Study overall: PBMCs, B-cell-depleted T cells, or T cells were the source of the cDNA or gDNA that made up the material.

This clonotype was sampled from a woman younger than 45 who had recovered from COVID-19. This chain uses TRBV2 with TRBJ1-1; no clear D gene. Specimen: PBMCs or T cells enriched from blood (not recorded which). CDR3 in amino acids: CASSEALGVMNTEAFF. CDR3 nucleotides: TGTGCCAGCAGTGAAGCGCTCGGGGTGATGAACACTGAAGCTTTCTTT.